Presented here are 6 T cell receptor beta chains from one specimen sequenced in a study of post-analysis software for immune sequencing data. Study results and limitations: Patients had higher frequencies than controls of about five TRBV segments, including TRBV5-6, TRBV5-1 and TRBV20-1.

These receptors' antigens are unknown. Included in the TCR beta cDNA libraries were unique molecular identifiers. MiXCR was run by TCRdb on the PCR reads, yielding one entry per CDR3 protein. The sample consists of about 540,000 distinct CDR3 sequences, around 31% of them appearing once. The sequenced sample consisted of blood. These receptors were taken from a girl aged 2 to 17 with multiple sclerosis.

This clonotype was detected a few times. The chain links TRBV29-1 to TRBJ2-1; 13 bases are shared with TRBD2. After removal of 1 base from V and 2 bases from J, the junction contained 8 bases not matched to a gene. This CDR3 comprises 18 residues. CDR1 SQVTM and CDR2 ANQGSEA come from the germline V gene. CDR3 sequence (DNA): TGCAGCGTTGAAGCGGGTCGGGGGACTAGCGGGACCTACAATGAGCAGTTCTTC. Its protein is CSVEAGRGTSGTYNEQFF.

The chain carries TRBV6-2 or TRBV6-3 and TRBJ1-2; tentative D call: TRBD1 (5 bases). V gave up 0 bases and J gave up 4 bases, with 6 bases separating them. CDR1 and CDR2 from the germline V gene are MNHEY and SVGEGT. The CDR3 consists of 13 residues. CDR3 bases: TGTGCCAGCAGTTACTCCGACAGCTATGGCTACACCTTC. Its protein is CASSYSDSYGYTF.

This chain links TRBV9 with TRBJ1-5; the D is unclear. Germline assignment: CDR1 SGDLS and CDR2 YYNGEE. V was pared by 2 bases and J by 4 bases, with 7 bases between. The CDR3 length is 13 residues. CDR3 amino acids: CASSVEENQPQHF. The CDR3 DNA sequence: TGTGCCAGCAGCGTGGAGGAAAATCAGCCCCAGCATTTT.

The chain combines TRBV5-1 with TRBJ2-7; 7 bases align to TRBD1. After removal of 5 bases from V and 0 bases from J, the junction contained 8 bases not matched to a gene. The germline V gene encodes CDR1 SGHRS and CDR2 YFSETQ. The CDR3 contains 15 residues. The CDR3 bases are TGCGCCAGCAGTCGTCGGGACAGATACTCCTACGAGCAGTACTTC. This codes for CASSRRDRYSYEQYF.

This clonotype was recorded at least ten times. The chain links TRBV20-1 to TRBJ2-3; 13 bases align to TRBD2. The CDR3 sequence is 15 residues long. The junction had 4 bases not matched to a gene; V was cut back by 5 bases and J by 2 bases. The germline CDR1 and CDR2 sequences are DFQATT and SNEGSKA (reference sequence). The CDR3 bases are TGCAGTGCTCCCGGGACTAGCGGGATCACAGATACGCAGTATTTT. It encodes CSAPGTSGITDTQYF.

This clonotype was counted a few times. The chain uses TRBV7-3 and TRBJ2-5; D is perhaps TRBD1 (6 bases). CDR1 is SGHTA and CDR2 is FQGTGA in the germline V gene. V was clipped by 4 bases and J by 5 bases, with 11 bases between them. The CDR3 is made up of 13 amino acids. The CDR3 DNA is TGTGCCAGCAGCTCTGAGGGGGAGGAGACCCAGTACTTC. Its translation: CASSSEGEETQYF.